This T cell receptor beta chain was profiled in a study of blood T cell repertoires in COVID-19. For the study at large: COVID-19 samples from acute and convalescent phases originated in the United States, Italy and Spain. Sources were T cells, B-cell-depleted T cells, or PBMCs; the material itself was cDNA or gDNA.

Germline V gene lookup returns CDR1 KGHSH and CDR2 LQKENI. The CDR3 sequence is 15 residues long. V dropped 4 bases and J dropped 1 base, with 13 bases sitting between them. Original processing notes: For nucleated cells, counts were estimated from reference gene primer amplification. Here immunoSEQ multiplex PCR was the method, and the copy in TCRdb shows in-frame clones only, minus some. V, J and clone size reflect that table, while D and trimming were determined from the DNA. The table includes more than 25,000 clones, around 85% detected once. Patients of the Seattle cohort, enrolled during active infection, were followed longitudinally.

This clonotype was sampled from a woman older than 75 with COVID-19, enrolled during active disease. The V call is TRBV18, the J call TRBJ2-5, with D perhaps TRBD2 (5 bases). The sequenced material came from peripheral blood. The CDR3, as DNA: TGTGCCAGCTCACTAAGGGAGTCGCCCCAAGAGACCCAGTACTTC. This sequence encodes CASSLRESPQETQYF.